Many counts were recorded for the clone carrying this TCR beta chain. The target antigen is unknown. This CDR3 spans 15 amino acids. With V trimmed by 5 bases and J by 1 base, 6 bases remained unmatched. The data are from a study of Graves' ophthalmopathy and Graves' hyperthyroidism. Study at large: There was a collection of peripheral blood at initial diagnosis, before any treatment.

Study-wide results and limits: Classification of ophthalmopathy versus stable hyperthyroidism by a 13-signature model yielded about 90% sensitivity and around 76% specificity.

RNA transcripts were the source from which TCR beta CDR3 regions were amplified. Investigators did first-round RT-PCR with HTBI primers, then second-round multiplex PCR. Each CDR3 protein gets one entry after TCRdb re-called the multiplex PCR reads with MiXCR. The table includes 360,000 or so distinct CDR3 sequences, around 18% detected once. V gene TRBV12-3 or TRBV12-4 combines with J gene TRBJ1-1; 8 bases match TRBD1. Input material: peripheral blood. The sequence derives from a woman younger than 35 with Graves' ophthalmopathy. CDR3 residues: CASSRDRRPNTEAFF. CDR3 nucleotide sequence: TGTGCCAGCAGTCGGGACAGGCGCCCGAACACTGAAGCTTTCTTT.